The T cell receptor (beta chain) under discussion was sequenced for a study of blood T cell repertoires in COVID-19. This clone was counted a single time. Libraries were prepared by immunoSEQ multiplex PCR; TCRdb keeps only in-frame clonotypes and omits some of them. Of a few hundred thousand clones listed, 80% to 90% are singletons. CDR3 length equals 16 residues. Germline-derived CDR1 and CDR2 are KGHSH and LQKENI. The J segment lost 6 bases and the V segment lost 3 bases, leaving 6 bases of the junction unmatched. The receptor comes from a woman between 45 and 60 years old who had recovered from COVID-19. The chain couples TRBV18 to TRBJ2-3; 13 bases line up with TRBD2. The sequencing sample was made of peripheral blood. The CDR3 is CASSPGLAGEGDTQYF. The CDR3 DNA follows: TGTGCCAGCTCACCTGGACTAGCGGGAGAAGGGGATACGCAGTATTTT.